This TCR beta chain was recorded in a study of cytomegalovirus exposure and HLA in healthy donors (dated by TCRdb to about 2017). Turning to the overall study: An earlier analysis of about 560 of the donors reported approximately 300 Gb of sequence data and some 110 million unique TCR beta sequences obtained from 180 million or so T cells. Around 330 gigabases of sequencing data and around 80 million unique TCR sequences made up an early release that covered under 750 HLA-typed donors. Among the approximately 430 genotyped donors, around 81% belonged to the genetic ancestry cluster associated with self-reported Caucasian donors. The study aimed to test whether cataloging public T cell receptors could reveal signatures of past pathogen exposure. Using immunosequencing, the study profiled T cell repertoires from about 610 subjects and related those repertoires to cytomegalovirus serostatus. A separate validation cohort of 90 to 150 different subjects was used in addition to the approximately 640-subject first cohort. To predict cytomegalovirus infection status, the study combined high-throughput TCR immunosequencing, statistical association of individual TCRs with disease status, and machine learning. A later analysis re-analyzed previously published TCR beta repertoires from 666 donors and added high-resolution HLA genotyping to study TCR occurrence patterns. The later analysis used no new phenotypic data to find candidate immune exposures, relying instead on TCR beta sequences and their occurrence across donors. In an earlier analysis of roughly 580 of the donors, high-throughput TCR beta sequencing was used to judge whether each TCR beta V gene segment behaved as functional or pseudogenic. Donor age, sex, ethnicity and CMV serostatus were collected together with the repertoire data. A later genetic analysis used genome-wide SNP genotypes for about 55% of the 666 donors, treating that subset as a discovery cohort. Every discovery cohort repertoire had been produced on one sequencing platform. Class I and class II HLA loci were covered by the typing at four-digit resolution. The number of typed donors differed by locus: about 620-630 for A, B, C, DRB1 and DQB1; some 500 for DQA1; 606 for DPA1; and roughly 470 for DPB1. Four or five DR-DQ haplotypes were handled as single units for association and clustering because linkage in the cohort was strong. Across some 400 genotyped donors of the cohort, an average of roughly 250,000 unique TCR beta nucleotide sequences per donor were sequenced, and approximately 19% of those sequences were non-productive.

Including cysteine and phenylalanine, the CDR3 has 16 amino acids. CDR3 DNA is the only sequence kept; it has 48 bases, read in frame from the first base. At the junction V is shortened by 1 base and J by 0 bases, with 10 bases in between. Looking up the germline V gene yields CDR1 LGHNA and CDR2 YSLEER. On the study overall, not on this receptor specifically: A further reported finding was that TCR beta sequences accurately predicted the HLA-A and HLA-B alleles for most subjects in the first cohort. In this cohort, only TCR beta chains were sequenced, and detectable features were limited by the absence of alpha or paired-chain data. Because counts were too low, 15 to 20 rarely observed V segments, including chromosome 9 orphons, were left out of the earlier analysis of approximately 500 of the donors. In a later genetic analysis, a missense DCLRE1C variant was associated with V-gene and J-gene trimming of TCR beta chains, and the association was replicated in an independent cohort. In a later analysis, HLA-associated TCR beta chains were found to be more clonally expanded and to have lower generation probabilities than equally common non-associated chains. The study gave a list of some 150 TCR beta chains associated with cytomegalovirus. Strong co-occurrence of HLA alleles, especially DR and DQ, made assigning TCR associations to individual alleles difficult. A cluster of highly shared sequence variants was judged likely to be a technical artifact of the sequencing pipeline. Across donors, most TCR sequences were observed very rarely, whereas some public TCRs were present in many individuals. In a later analysis, most CMV-associated TCR beta chains were found to appear HLA-restricted, with HLA associations seemingly driven largely by CMV exposure. Several of the top co-occurrence clusters appeared to be linked to parvovirus B19, influenza, CMV and Epstein-Barr virus, according to a later analysis. In a later analysis, the rate of TCR association differed among HLA loci, with DRB1 alleles having the most associated TCRs and HLA-C alleles having the fewest. Because HLA typing was missing for some donors at each locus, association tests included only the typed subset. Linkage disequilibrium might explain the correlated functional status among segregating V segments, but an unknown experimental factor could not be excluded. The only immune exposure information available for the cohort was CMV serostatus. Three of the identified cytomegalovirus-associated TCR beta chains were confirmed in vitro to be specific for cytomegalovirus antigens. Roughly uniform sequencing depth across donors was assumed in presence/absence analyses, although this assumption may not hold. In a later analysis, 16,951 TCR beta sequences were associated with specific HLA alleles at a false discovery rate of 0.05. Compared with the 666-donor mean, donors in an Asian-associated ancestry cluster had fewer N-insertions in productive TCRs, according to a later genetic analysis. It was suggested by the authors that the approach could potentially be generalized to other disease states and immunological phenotypes. Broadly in line with IMGT annotations, most TCR beta V segments showed up in productive rearrangements about 87% or about 30% of the time in an earlier analysis of around 600 of the donors. In both the original and validation cohorts, the classifier was reported to diagnose cytomegalovirus status with high specificity and sensitivity. Some IMGT-functional V segments, including TRBV6-2 and TRBV6-3, could not be told apart with the 87-base-pair reads, so those segments were excluded.

In total, approximately 700 healthy bone marrow donors made up the cohort. At the time of sampling, every cohort member was nominally healthy, though immune exposures that went unrecorded were likely present. The donor tested CMV seropositive, placing the donor among the 290 or so seropositive members of the cohort. Each donor provided a peripheral blood sample, and peripheral blood mononuclear cells were used for TCR beta sequencing. The Qiagen DNeasy Blood Extraction Kit was used to extract genomic DNA from the blood cell samples. Library method: the immunoSEQ multiplex PCR assay. The multiplex PCR relied on a mix of 60 forward primers for TCR Vbeta segments and 13 reverse primers for TCR Jbeta segments. The CDR3 region of rearranged TCR beta genes was amplified from genomic DNA by a multiplex PCR assay. Amplified TCR beta libraries were sequenced as 87-base-pair reads on the Illumina HiSeq System. On the authors' methods: Across the 500 to 700 repertoires, a later analysis counted 75 million to 90 million unique TCR beta chains, roughly 11 million of which were shared by at least two donors. Raw reads were error-corrected and collapsed into unique sequences by a nearest-neighbor algorithm in which closely related sequences were merged to remove PCR and sequencing errors. Alignment of CDR3 sequences to IMGT reference sequences was used to assign V, D and J gene segments. For a sequence to be retained, at least a six-nucleotide match to both a V gene segment and a J gene segment was required. Rearrangements were classified as productive when the CDR3 lacked stop codons and remained in frame with V and J, and all other rearrangements were classified as non-productive. Following IMGT convention, CDR3 was defined as the stretch from the second conserved V-encoded cysteine up to the conserved J-encoded phenylalanine. The earlier analysis of about 590 of the donors excluded sequences that lacked an unambiguous match to a single V gene segment. In an earlier analysis of 500 to 750 of the donors, V segments were called functional above 56.7% productive rearrangements and were called segregating when the between-donor standard deviation exceeded 5%. A statistical classification framework was built to diagnose cytomegalovirus status from the catalog of TCR beta chain sequences. In a later analysis, V and J genes were assigned by comparing TCR nucleotide sequences against IMGT/GENE-DB human TR gene sequences. In a later analysis, CDR3 sequences and most-parsimonious VDJ recombination scenarios were assigned using the TCRdist pipeline. In a later analysis, every TCR beta chain was defined by the combination of its CDR3 amino acid sequence and its V-gene family, and reads without a unique V-gene family were dropped. As a way to deal with suspected cross-contamination and a sequencing artifact, a later analysis dropped over 550 nucleotide sequences that were highly shared and had low generation probability. In a later analysis, a clonal expansion index was calculated for each public chain from normalized within-repertoire ranks of inferred template counts. A later analysis computed generation probabilities with a VDJ recombination model fitted to out-of-frame rearrangements, and checked the results against IGoR. In a later analysis, TCR-TCR, TCR-HLA and TCR-CMV co-occurrence was scored with hypergeometric tests, and a repertoire-size bias correction was applied to TCR pairs. In a later analysis, false discovery rates were estimated by permuting HLA or CMV assignments 20 times. In a later analysis, co-occurring TCRs were grouped using DBSCAN, with TCRdist sequence similarity added in when clustering inside HLA-allele-positive subsets. Repertoires with fewer than 30,000 or more than 120,000 public chains were left out of co-occurrence clustering, as were about 5 repertoires with anomalous nucleotide sharing. TCRdb's version of the immuneACCESS table is confined to in-frame rearrangements and falls short of the full clone set. An unresolved V gene accounts for under half of the shortfall where checked; the remainder is of unknown origin. V and J calls and clone size are given by that table; D and trimming were obtained from the DNA. The sample profile shows about 92,000 clones; more than 65% of them were found once. Together, the top ten hold roughly 1.1% of the sample.

With respect to this clone: No cognate antigen has been identified for it. No much larger clonotype is one base removed from it; base qualities were not supplied.

The receptor comes from a girl aged 2-15 years in good health and CMV-seropositive. Input material: PBMCs. Recombination joined TRBV4-3 with TRBJ2-1, with TRBD2 perhaps the D gene, on 6 matching bases. The CDR3 region reads CASSQAGTRSYNEQFF. Read as DNA, the sequence is TGCGCCAGCAGCCAAGCCGGGACTCGCTCCTACAATGAGCAGTTCTTC.